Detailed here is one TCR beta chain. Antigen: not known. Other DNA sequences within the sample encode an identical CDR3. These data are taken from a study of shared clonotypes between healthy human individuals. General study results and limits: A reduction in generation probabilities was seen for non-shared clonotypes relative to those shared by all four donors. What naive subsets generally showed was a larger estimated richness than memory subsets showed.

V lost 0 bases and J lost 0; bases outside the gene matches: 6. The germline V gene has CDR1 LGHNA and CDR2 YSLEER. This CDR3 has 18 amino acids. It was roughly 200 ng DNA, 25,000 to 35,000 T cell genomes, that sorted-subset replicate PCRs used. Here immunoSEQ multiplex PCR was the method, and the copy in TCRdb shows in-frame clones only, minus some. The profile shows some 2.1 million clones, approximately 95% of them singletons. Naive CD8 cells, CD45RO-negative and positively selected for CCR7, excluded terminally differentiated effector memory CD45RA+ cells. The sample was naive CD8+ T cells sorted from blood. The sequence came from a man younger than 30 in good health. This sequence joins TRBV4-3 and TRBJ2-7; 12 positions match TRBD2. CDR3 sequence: CASSQEGLAGGPSYEQYF. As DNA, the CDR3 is TGCGCCAGCAGCCAAGAAGGGCTAGCGGGAGGGCCCTCCTACGAGCAGTACTTC.